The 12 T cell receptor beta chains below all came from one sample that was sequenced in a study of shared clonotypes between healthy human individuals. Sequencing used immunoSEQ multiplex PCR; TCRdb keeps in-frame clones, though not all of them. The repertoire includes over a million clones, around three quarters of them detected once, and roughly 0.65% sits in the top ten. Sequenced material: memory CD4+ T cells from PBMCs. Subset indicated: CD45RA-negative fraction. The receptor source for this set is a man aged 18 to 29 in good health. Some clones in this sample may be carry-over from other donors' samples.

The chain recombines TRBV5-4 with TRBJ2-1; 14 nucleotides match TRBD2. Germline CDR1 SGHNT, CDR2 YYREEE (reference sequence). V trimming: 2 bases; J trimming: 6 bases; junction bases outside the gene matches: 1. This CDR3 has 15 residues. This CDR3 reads CASSFGLAGGNEQFF. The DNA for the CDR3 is TGTGCCAGCAGCTTTGGACTAGCGGGGGGCAATGAGCAGTTCTTC.

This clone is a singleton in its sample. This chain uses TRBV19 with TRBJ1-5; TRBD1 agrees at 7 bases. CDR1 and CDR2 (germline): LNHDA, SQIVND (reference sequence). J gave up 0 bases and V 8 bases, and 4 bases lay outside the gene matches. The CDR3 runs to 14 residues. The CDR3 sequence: CASGGQHSNQPQHF. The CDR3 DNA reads TGTGCCAGTGGGGGACAGCATAGCAATCAGCCCCAGCATTTT. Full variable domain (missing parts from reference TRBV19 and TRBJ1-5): DGGITQSPKYLFRKEGQNVTLSCEQNLNHDAMYWYRQDPGQGLRLIYYSQIVNDFQKGDIAEGYSVSREKKESFPLTVTSAQKNPTAFYLCASGGQHSNQPQHFGDGTRLSIL.

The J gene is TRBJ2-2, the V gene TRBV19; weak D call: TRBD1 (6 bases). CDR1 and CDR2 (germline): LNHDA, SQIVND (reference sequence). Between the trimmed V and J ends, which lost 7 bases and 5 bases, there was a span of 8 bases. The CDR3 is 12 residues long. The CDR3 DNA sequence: TGTGCCAGTACAAGGGGGACCGGGGAGCTGTTTTTT. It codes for CASTRGTGELFF. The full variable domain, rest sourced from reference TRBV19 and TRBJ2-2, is DGGITQSPKYLFRKEGQNVTLSCEQNLNHDAMYWYRQDPGQGLRLIYYSQIVNDFQKGDIAEGYSVSREKKESFPLTVTSAQKNPTAFYLCASTRGTGELFFGEGSRLTVL.

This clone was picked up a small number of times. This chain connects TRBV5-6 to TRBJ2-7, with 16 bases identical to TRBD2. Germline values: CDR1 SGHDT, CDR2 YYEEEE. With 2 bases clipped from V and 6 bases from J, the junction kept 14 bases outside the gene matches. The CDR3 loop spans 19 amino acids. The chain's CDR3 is CASSFDAGTSGRGKREQYF. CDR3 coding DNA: TGTGCCAGCAGCTTCGACGCAGGGACTAGCGGGAGGGGAAAGCGCGAGCAGTACTTC. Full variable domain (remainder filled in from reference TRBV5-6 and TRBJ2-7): DAGVTQSPTHLIKTRGQQVTLRCSPKSGHDTVSWYQQALGQGPQFIFQYYEEEERQRGNFPDRFSGHQFPNYSSELNVNALLLGDSALYLCASSFDAGTSGRGKREQYFGPGTRLTVT.

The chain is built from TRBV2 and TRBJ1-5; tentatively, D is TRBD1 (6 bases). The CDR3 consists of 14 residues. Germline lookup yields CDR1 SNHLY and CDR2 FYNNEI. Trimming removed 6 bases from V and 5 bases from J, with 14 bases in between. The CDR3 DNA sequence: TGTGCCAGCAGGAAAGGACAGAAATATCAGCCCCAGCATTTT. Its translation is CASRKGQKYQPQHF.

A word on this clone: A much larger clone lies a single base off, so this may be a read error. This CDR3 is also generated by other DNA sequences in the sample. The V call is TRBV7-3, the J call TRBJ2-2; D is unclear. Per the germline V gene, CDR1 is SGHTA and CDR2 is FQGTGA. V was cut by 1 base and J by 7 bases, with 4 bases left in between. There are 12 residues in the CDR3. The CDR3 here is CASSLNGGELFF. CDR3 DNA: TGTGCCAGCAGCTTAAACGGCGGGGAGCTGTTTTTT. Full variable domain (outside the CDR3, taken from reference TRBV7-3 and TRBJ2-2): GAGVSQTPSNKVTEKGKYVELRCDPISGHTALYWYRQSLGQGPEFLIYFQGTGAADDSGLPNDRFFAVRPEGSVSTLKIQRTERGDSAVYLCASSLNGGELFFGEGSRLTVL.

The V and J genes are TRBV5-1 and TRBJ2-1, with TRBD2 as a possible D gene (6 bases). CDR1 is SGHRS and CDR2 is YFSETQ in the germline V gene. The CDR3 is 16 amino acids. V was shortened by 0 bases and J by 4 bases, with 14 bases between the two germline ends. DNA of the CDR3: TGCGCCAGCAGCTTGGACAGGCTAGCGAGTTACAATGAGCAGTTCTTC. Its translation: CASSLDRLASYNEQFF.

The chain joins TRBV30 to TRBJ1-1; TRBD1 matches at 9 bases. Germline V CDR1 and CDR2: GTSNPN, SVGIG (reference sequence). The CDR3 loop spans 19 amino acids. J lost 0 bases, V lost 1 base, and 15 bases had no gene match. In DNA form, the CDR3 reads TGTGCCTGGAGTGGGGGGGGACAGGGCTTTTTCTCCATGAACACTGAAGCTTTCTTT. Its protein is CAWSGGGQGFFSMNTEAFF.

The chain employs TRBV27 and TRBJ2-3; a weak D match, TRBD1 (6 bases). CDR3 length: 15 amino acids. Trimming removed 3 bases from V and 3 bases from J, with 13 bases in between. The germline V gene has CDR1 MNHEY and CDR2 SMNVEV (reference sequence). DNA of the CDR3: TGTGCCAGCAGTTTGGGAACAGGGTGGACAGATACGCAGTATTTT. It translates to CASSLGTGWTDTQYF.

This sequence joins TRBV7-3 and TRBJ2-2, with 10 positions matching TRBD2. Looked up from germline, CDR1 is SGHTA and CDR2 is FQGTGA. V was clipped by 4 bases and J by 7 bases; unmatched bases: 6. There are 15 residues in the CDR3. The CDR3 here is CASSSLAGVGGELFF. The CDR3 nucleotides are TGTGCCAGCAGCTCCCTAGCGGGAGTGGGCGGGGAGCTGTTTTTT.

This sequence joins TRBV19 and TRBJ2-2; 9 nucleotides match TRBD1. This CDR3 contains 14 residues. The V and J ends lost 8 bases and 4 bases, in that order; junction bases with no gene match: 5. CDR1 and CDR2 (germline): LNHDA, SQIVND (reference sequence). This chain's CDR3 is CASATDRGTGELFF. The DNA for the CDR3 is TGTGCCAGTGCTACGGACAGGGGCACCGGGGAGCTGTTTTTT.

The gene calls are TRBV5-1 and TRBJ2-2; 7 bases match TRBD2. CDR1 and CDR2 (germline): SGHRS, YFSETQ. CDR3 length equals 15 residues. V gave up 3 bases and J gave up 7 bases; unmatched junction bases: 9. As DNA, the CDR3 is TGCGCCAGCAGCTCACAAACCTGGACTAGCGGGGAGCTGTTTTTT. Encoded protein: CASSSQTWTSGELFF.